Reported below is one T cell receptor (beta chain). The data stem from a study of T cells expressing NK-cell markers. Following a re-call of the 5' RACE reads, TCRdb has one entry per CDR3 protein and lacks DNA. The sample holds about 260,000 distinct CDR3 sequences. The sequence came from a woman between 18 and 70 years old in good health. The sequenced material came from blood T cells: a sorted CD56 or NKG2C T cell subset, CD4+ or CD8+ T cells, or bulk PBMC T cells (not recorded which).

The CDR3 spells CTRDHSTDTQYF. The chain uses TRBV20-1 and TRBJ2-3; TCRdb picks TRBD1, but there is no DNA to check that call. This CDR3 spans 12 amino acids. Germline CDR1 reads DFQATT; CDR2 reads SNEGSKA (reference sequence).